These T cell receptor beta chains were read from a single sample in a study of identical twins. Each CDR3 protein is one row after TCRdb ran MiXCR on the 5' RACE reads. The sample includes a few hundred thousand distinct CDR3 sequences, roughly 9.5% of them seen just once. The data were also submitted as part of a second study, on yellow fever vaccine responses in identical twins.

The sequenced sample consisted of PBMCs. The receptors shown here come from a young woman in good health. The CDR3 runs from the conserved cysteine through the conserved F or W. D genes are given only for firm matches. Not all rows give a size; the values are once, few, many and, for expanded clones, a class.

>TRBD1|TRBV7-8|TRBJ2-1|many
CASSLGWRNRGYSYNEQFF
TGTGCCAGCAGCTTAGGCTGGAGGAACAGGGGCTACTCCTACAATGAGCAGTTCTTC
>NA|TRBV12-3/TRBV12-4|TRBJ2-3|few
CASSFFRVAGYTDTQYF
TGTGCCAGCAGTTTTTTTCGGGTTGCGGGGTACACAGATACGCAGTATTTT
>NA|TRBV6-5|TRBJ2-1|many
CASSYRDEQFF
TGTGCCAGCAGTTACAGGGATGAGCAGTTCTTC
>NA|TRBV13|TRBJ2-2|few
CASSHRTTGELFF
TGTGCCAGCAGCCACAGGACCACCGGGGAGCTGTTTTTT
>NA|TRBV9|TRBJ1-6|many
CASGGRALHF
TGTGCCAGTGGAGGGCGAGCCCTCCACTTT
>NA|TRBV24-1|TRBJ2-1|many
CATSDLVRDNEQFF
TGTGCCACCAGTGATTTAGTCCGGGACAATGAGCAGTTCTTC
>TRBD2|TRBV11-2|TRBJ2-7|many
CASSSRLAYYEQYF
TGTGCCAGCAGCTCCCGACTAGCCTACTACGAGCAGTACTTC
>TRBD1|TRBV5-1|TRBJ2-4|few
CASSLDRGNNGIQYF
TGCGCCAGCAGCTTGGACAGGGGGAACAATGGCATTCAGTACTTC
>NA|TRBV28|TRBJ1-4|NA
CASIDSRRAPEKLFF
TGTGCCAGCATAGATTCACGAAGGGCCCCCGAAAAACTGTTTTTT
>NA|TRBV18|TRBJ1-1|few
CASSPREGQNTEAFF
TGTGCCAGCTCACCACGGGAGGGGCAAAACACTGAAGCTTTCTTT
>TRBD1|TRBV29-1|TRBJ2-7|few
CSVAPGQGDPYEQYF
TGCAGCGTTGCACCGGGACAGGGGGACCCCTACGAGCAGTACTTC
>TRBD2|TRBV27|TRBJ2-1|NA
CASIASSGVYNEQFF
TGTGCCAGCATTGCTTCTAGCGGGGTTTACAATGAGCAGTTCTTC
>NA|TRBV9|TRBJ2-2|NA
CASSATGLITGELFF
TGTGCCAGCAGCGCTACGGGACTTATCACCGGGGAGCTGTTTTTT
>TRBD1|TRBV10-3|TRBJ2-5|many
CAIRGDRGPGETQYF
TGTGCCATCAGGGGGGACAGGGGGCCGGGGGAGACCCAGTACTTC
>NA|TRBV6-1|TRBJ1-5|few
CASSEGGGPQPQHF
TGTGCCAGCAGTGAGGGAGGCGGGCCTCAGCCCCAGCATTTT
>TRBD1|TRBV13|TRBJ2-7|many
CASDRVGEQYF
TGTGCCAGCGACAGGGTTGGAGAGCAGTACTTC
>NA|TRBV12-3/TRBV12-4|TRBJ2-2|many
CASSQTVNTGELFF
TGTGCCAGCAGCCAGACTGTGAACACCGGGGAGCTGTTTTTT
>NA|TRBV29-1|TRBJ2-7|NA
CSVEDVGSSYEQYF
TGCAGCGTTGAAGATGTAGGGAGCTCCTACGAGCAGTACTTC
>TRBD2|TRBV20-1|TRBJ2-1|NA
CSARDGGLVLFEQFF
TGCAGTGCTAGAGATGGGGGACTAGTACTTTTTGAGCAGTTCTTC
>NA|TRBV11-2|TRBJ1-6|many
CASSPRVGNSPLHF
TGTGCCAGCAGCCCCAGGGTAGGGAATTCACCCCTCCACTTT
>TRBD2|TRBV13|TRBJ2-7|NA
CASSPGGTSGRSTYEQYF
TGTGCCAGCAGCCCCGGGGGGACTAGCGGGAGGAGCACCTACGAGCAGTACTTC
>NA|TRBV29-1|TRBJ2-2|many
CSVEGTSGELFF
TGCAGCGTTGAAGGGACATCCGGGGAGCTGTTTTTT
>NA|TRBV5-5|TRBJ2-3|many
CASSLGQIMTDTQYF
TGTGCCAGCAGCTTGGGACAGATCATGACAGATACGCAGTATTTT
>NA|TRBV6-5|TRBJ2-1|NA
CASSTGVGVTYHEQFF
TGTGCCAGCAGTACTGGTGTAGGGGTCACCTACCATGAGCAGTTCTTC
>NA|TRBV14|TRBJ2-6|few
CASSDSIGANVLTF
TGTGCCAGCAGCGATTCGATTGGGGCCAACGTCCTGACTTTC
>NA|TRBV7-9|TRBJ1-1|many
CASSLASRNTEAFF
TGTGCCAGCAGCTTAGCATCCAGGAACACTGAAGCTTTCTTT
>TRBD2|TRBV11-2|TRBJ2-1|many
CASSFAAGDNNEQFF
TGTGCCAGCAGCTTCGCCGCGGGAGATAACAATGAGCAGTTCTTC
>NA|TRBV19|TRBJ2-2|NA
CASSIQGLGTGELFF
TGTGCCAGTAGTATTCAGGGTCTCGGCACCGGGGAGCTGTTTTTT
>NA|TRBV20-1|TRBJ2-3|NA
CSARDPRRDTDTQYF
TGCAGTGCTAGAGATCCAAGGAGAGACACAGATACGCAGTATTTT
>NA|TRBV5-1|TRBJ1-5|few
CASSLGQPDQPQHF
TGCGCCAGCAGCTTGGGGCAACCGGATCAGCCCCAGCATTTT
>TRBD1|TRBV5-6|TRBJ2-7|many
CASSLAGQGRLDEQYF
TGTGCCAGCAGCTTGGCGGGACAGGGCCGACTCGACGAGCAGTACTTC
>NA|TRBV6-2/TRBV6-3|TRBJ2-1|NA
CASRSIPTGRVNEQFF
TGTGCCAGCAGGAGCATCCCCACTGGCAGGGTGAATGAGCAGTTCTTC
>NA|TRBV20-1|TRBJ2-1|few
CSARAVTEFNEQFF
TGCAGTGCTAGAGCTGTTACAGAATTCAATGAGCAGTTCTTC
>NA|TRBV6-2/TRBV6-3|TRBJ2-7|many
CASSYVGPVSYEQYF
TGTGCCAGCAGTTACGTGGGACCGGTCTCTTACGAGCAGTACTTC
>NA|TRBV5-1|TRBJ2-7|NA
CASSSLFTLALGEQYF
TGCGCCAGCAGCTCCCTCTTCACACTAGCCCTGGGTGAGCAGTACTTC
>NA|TRBV6-2/TRBV6-3|TRBJ1-5|NA
CASSYSVGGQVENQPQHF
TGTGCCAGCAGTTACTCCGTGGGTGGGCAGGTCGAAAATCAGCCCCAGCATTTT
>NA|TRBV12-5|TRBJ2-1|NA
CASGFFRGEQFF
TGTGCTAGTGGTTTTTTTAGAGGTGAGCAGTTCTTC
>NA|TRBV2|TRBJ2-7|NA
CASSEEQPYEQYF
TGTGCCAGCAGTGAAGAACAGCCCTACGAGCAGTACTTC
>NA|TRBV19|TRBJ2-1|NA
CASMIGHSGYNSYNEQFF
TGTGCCAGTATGATAGGACATTCAGGGTACAATTCCTACAATGAGCAGTTCTTC
>TRBD2|TRBV5-1|TRBJ2-5|NA
CASSLDSGGLEETQYF
TGCGCCAGCAGCTTGGATAGCGGGGGGCTAGAGGAGACCCAGTACTTC
>TRBD1|TRBV2|TRBJ2-2|NA
CASSAAGGEGTGELFF
TGTGCCAGCAGTGCCGCAGGGGGCGAGGGAACCGGGGAGCTGTTTTTT
>TRBD2|TRBV28|TRBJ2-7|NA
CASSPGGHGYEQYF
TGTGCCAGCAGCCCGGGGGGTCACGGGTACGAGCAGTACTTC
>TRBD1|TRBV12-3/TRBV12-4|TRBJ2-5|few
CASRPQGAETQYF
TGTGCCAGCAGACCACAGGGGGCAGAGACCCAGTACTTC
>NA|TRBV30|TRBJ1-1|NA
CAWSAPLRGLNTEAFF
TGTGCCTGGAGTGCACCGCTTAGAGGGTTGAACACTGAAGCTTTCTTT
>TRBD2|TRBV6-5|TRBJ2-7|NA
CASSYSGLAGGEQYF
TGTGCCAGCAGTTACTCGGGACTAGCGGGGGGGGAGCAGTACTTC
>TRBD2|TRBV9|TRBJ2-7|few
CASSVGSGRASHEQYF
TGTGCCAGCAGCGTCGGAAGCGGGAGGGCCTCCCACGAGCAGTACTTC
>NA|TRBV5-1|TRBJ2-3|many
CASSLGAETDTQYF
TGCGCCAGCAGCTTGGGGGCAGAGACAGATACGCAGTATTTT
>TRBD1|TRBV11-1|TRBJ2-7|NA
CASSFEGATYEQYF
TGTGCCAGCAGCTTCGAGGGGGCGACCTACGAGCAGTACTTC
>NA|TRBV6-2/TRBV6-3|TRBJ2-7|few
CANRGAEADEQYF
TGTGCCAACCGGGGGGCCGAGGCAGACGAGCAGTACTTC
>NA|TRBV2|TRBJ2-7|few
CASSVRGGSYEQYF
TGTGCCAGCAGCGTCCGAGGAGGCTCCTACGAGCAGTACTTC
>TRBD2|TRBV7-9|TRBJ2-7|many
CASSSGGPSYEQYF
TGTGCCAGCAGCTCGGGGGGGCCCTCCTACGAGCAGTACTTC
>NA|TRBV7-7|TRBJ2-1|few
CASSLAQVPFNEQFF
TGTGCTAGCAGCTTAGCCCAGGTGCCCTTCAATGAGCAGTTCTTC